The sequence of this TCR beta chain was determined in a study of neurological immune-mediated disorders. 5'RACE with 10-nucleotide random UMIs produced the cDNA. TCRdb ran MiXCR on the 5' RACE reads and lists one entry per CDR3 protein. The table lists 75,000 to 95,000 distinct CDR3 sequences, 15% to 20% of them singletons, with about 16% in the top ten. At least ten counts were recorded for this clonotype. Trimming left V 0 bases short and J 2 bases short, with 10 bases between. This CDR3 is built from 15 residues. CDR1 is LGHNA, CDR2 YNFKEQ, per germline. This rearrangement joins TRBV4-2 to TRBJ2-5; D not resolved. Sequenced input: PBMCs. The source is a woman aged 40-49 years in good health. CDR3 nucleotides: TGTGCCAGCAGCCAAGACGGACGTAAGCAAGAGACCCAGTACTTC. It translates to CASSQDGRKQETQYF.